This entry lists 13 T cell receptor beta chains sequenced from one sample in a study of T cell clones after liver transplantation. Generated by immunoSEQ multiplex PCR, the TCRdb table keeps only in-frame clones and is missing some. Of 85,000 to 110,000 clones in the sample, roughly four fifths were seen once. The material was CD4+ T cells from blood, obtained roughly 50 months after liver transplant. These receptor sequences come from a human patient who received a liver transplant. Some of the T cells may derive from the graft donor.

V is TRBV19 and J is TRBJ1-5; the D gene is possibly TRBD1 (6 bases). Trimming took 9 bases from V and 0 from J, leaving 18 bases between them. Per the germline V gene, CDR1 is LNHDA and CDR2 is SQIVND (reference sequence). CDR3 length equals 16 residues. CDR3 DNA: TGTGCCAGCCAACCTACCTGGACAGTTAGCAATCAGCCCCAGCATTTT. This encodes CASQPTWTVSNQPQHF.

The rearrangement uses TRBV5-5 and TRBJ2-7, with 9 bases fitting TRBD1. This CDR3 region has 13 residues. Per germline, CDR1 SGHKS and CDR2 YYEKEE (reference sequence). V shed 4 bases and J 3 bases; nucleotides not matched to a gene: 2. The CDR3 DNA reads TGTGCCAGCAGCGGGGGACAGGGCTACGAGCAGTACTTC. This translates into CASSGGQGYEQYF.

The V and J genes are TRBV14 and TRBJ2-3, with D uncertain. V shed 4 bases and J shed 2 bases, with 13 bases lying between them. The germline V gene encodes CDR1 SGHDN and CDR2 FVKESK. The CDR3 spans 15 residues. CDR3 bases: TGTGCCAGCAGCCGGCTGGACCGAGACACAGATACGCAGTATTTT. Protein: CASSRLDRDTDTQYF.

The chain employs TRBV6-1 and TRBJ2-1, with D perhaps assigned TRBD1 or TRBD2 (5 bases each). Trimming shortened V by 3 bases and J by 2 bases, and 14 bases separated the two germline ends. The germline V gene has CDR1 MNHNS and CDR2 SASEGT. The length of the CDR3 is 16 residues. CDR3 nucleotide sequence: TGTGCCAGCAGTGAGGGGCTAGCAGCGACCTACAATGAGCAGTTCTTC. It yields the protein CASSEGLAATYNEQFF.

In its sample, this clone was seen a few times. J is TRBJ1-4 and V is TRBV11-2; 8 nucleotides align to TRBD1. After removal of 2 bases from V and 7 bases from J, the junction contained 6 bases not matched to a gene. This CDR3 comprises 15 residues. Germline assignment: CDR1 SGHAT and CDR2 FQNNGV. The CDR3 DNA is TGTGCCAGCAGCTTAAGCAGGGGGCCGGTTGAAAAACTGTTTTTT. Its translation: CASSLSRGPVEKLFF.

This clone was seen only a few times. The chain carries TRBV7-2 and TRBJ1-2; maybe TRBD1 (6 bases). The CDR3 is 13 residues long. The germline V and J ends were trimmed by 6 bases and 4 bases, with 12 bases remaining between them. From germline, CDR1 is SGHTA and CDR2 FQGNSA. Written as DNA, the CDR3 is TGTGCCAGCAGGCGGACAGAGGCCTATGGCTACACCTTC. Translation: CASRRTEAYGYTF.

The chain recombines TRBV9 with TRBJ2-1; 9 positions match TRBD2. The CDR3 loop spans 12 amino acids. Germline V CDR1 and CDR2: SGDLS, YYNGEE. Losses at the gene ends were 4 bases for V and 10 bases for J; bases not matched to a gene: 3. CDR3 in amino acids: CASSTLAGEQFF. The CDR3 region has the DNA TGTGCCAGCAGCACTCTAGCGGGAGAGCAGTTCTTC.

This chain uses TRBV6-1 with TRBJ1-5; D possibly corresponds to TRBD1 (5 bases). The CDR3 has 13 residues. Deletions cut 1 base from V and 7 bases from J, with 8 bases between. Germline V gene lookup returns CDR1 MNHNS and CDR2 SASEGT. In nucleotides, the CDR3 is TGTGCCAGCAGTGAAGGGAAGGGGCAGCCCCAGCATTTT. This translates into CASSEGKGQPQHF.

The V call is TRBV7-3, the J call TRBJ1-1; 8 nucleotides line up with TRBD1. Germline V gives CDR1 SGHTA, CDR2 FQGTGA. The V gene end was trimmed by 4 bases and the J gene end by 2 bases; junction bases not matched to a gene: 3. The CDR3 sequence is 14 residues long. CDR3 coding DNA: TGTGCCAGCAGCTCGGGACAGGCTAACACTGAAGCTTTCTTT. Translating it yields CASSSGQANTEAFF.

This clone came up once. DNA for the CDR3: TGTGCCAGCAGCTTAGCGCAATCAAGCTATGGCTACACCTTC. Translation: CASSLAQSSYGYTF. The chain links TRBV7-2 to TRBJ1-2; the D is unclear. The CDR3 is 14 residues long. Per germline, CDR1 SGHTA and CDR2 FQGNSA. The V end lost 0 bases, the J end lost 4 bases, and 9 bases lay between the germline ends.

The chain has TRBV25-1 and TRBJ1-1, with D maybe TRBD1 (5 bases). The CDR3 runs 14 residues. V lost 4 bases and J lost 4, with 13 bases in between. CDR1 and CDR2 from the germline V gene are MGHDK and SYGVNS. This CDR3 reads CASSGIGRATEAFF. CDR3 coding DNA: TGTGCCAGCAGTGGTATTGGCAGGGCCACTGAAGCTTTCTTT.

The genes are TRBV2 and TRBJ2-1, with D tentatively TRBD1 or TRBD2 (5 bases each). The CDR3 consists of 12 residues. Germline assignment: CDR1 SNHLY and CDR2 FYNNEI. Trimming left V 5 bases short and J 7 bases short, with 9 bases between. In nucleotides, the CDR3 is TGTGCCAGCAGTCGAGGGGTGAATGAGCAGTTCTTC. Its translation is CASSRGVNEQFF. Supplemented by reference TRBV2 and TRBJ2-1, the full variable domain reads EPEVTQTPSHQVTQMGQEVILRCVPISNHLYFYWYRQILGQKVEFLVSFYNNEISEKSEIFDDQFSVERPDGSNFTLKIRSTKLEDSAMYFCASSRGVNEQFFGPGTRLTVL.

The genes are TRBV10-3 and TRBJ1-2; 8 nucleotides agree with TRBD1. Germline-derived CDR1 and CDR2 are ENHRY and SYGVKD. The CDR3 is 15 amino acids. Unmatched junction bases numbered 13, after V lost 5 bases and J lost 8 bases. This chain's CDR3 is CAISNGQGQPGGYTF. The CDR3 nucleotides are TGTGCCATCAGTAATGGACAGGGTCAGCCCGGGGGCTACACCTTC.